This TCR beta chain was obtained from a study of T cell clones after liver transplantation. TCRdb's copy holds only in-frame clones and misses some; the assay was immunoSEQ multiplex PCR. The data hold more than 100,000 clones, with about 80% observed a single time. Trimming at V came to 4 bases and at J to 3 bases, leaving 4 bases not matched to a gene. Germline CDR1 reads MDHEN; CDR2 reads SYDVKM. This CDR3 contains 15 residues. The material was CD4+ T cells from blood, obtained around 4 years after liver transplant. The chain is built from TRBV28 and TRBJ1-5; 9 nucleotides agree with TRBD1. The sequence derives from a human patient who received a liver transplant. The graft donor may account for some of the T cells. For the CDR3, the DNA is TGTGCCAGCAGTTCCCGGGACAGGGTCAATCAGCCCCAGCATTTT. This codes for CASSSRDRVNQPQHF.